Listed here are 6 T cell receptor beta chains from one sample, sequenced in a study of OX40 agonist ivuxolimab in advanced cancers. Profiled with immunoSEQ multiplex PCR; TCRdb holds only in-frame clones, not every one. This table holds approximately 6,000 clones, 77% found once. The specimen comprised CD4+ or CD8+ T cells sorted from blood, sampled in a trial of the OX40 agonist ivuxolimab. Receptors were obtained from an adult with an advanced solid tumor such as melanoma, head and neck, liver or kidney cancer.

CDR3 DNA: TGTGCCAGCAGCTTTGGCAGCGGGAGCTACGAGCAGTACTTC. This encodes CASSFGSGSYEQYF. The gene calls are TRBV5-4 and TRBJ2-7; 8 nucleotides line up with TRBD2. Germline V gene sequence: CDR1 SGHNT, CDR2 YYREEE (reference sequence). This CDR3 contains 14 residues. Unmatched junction bases numbered 4, after V lost 2 bases and J lost 3 bases. Full variable domain (missing parts from reference TRBV5-4 and TRBJ2-7): ETGVTQSPTHLIKTRGQQVTLRCSSQSGHNTVSWYQQALGQGPQFIFQYYREEENGRGNFPPRFSGLQFPNYSSELNVNALELDDSALYLCASSFGSGSYEQYFGPGTRLTVT.

This chain's CDR3 is CASTADRGGSPLHF. The CDR3 DNA reads TGTGCCAGCACCGCGGACAGGGGTGGTTCACCCCTCCACTTT. The chain recombines TRBV6-5 with TRBJ1-6, with 9 bases matching TRBD1. The CDR3 is 14 amino acids. V trimming: 7 bases; J trimming: 9 bases; junction bases outside the gene matches: 7. In germline, CDR1 is MNHEY, CDR2 SVGAGI.

The chain recombines TRBV27 with TRBJ2-1; 8 bases agree with TRBD1. Germline lookup yields CDR1 MNHEY and CDR2 SMNVEV (reference sequence). The CDR3 has 13 residues. V shed 4 bases, J shed 5 bases, and the junction held 1 base outside the gene matches. The DNA of the CDR3 is TGTGCCAGCAGTTCCAGGGGGCACAATGAGCAGTTCTTC. It specifies CASSSRGHNEQFF.

The chain couples TRBV5-6 to TRBJ2-7, with 10 bases fitting TRBD2. Germline CDR1 reads SGHDT; CDR2 reads YYEEEE. This CDR3 is built from 15 residues. V trimming: 4 bases; J trimming: 5 bases; junction bases outside the gene matches: 9. CDR3 sequence: CASSPSSGRFHEQYF. As DNA, the CDR3 is TGTGCCAGCAGCCCGAGTAGCGGGAGGTTTCACGAGCAGTACTTC.

The rearrangement joins TRBV7-9 to TRBJ1-1, with D unclear. The CDR3 runs to 12 residues. The V gene lost 4 bases and the J gene lost 3 bases, with 6 bases spanning the gap. Germline loops: CDR1 SEHNR, CDR2 FQNEAQ (reference sequence). In DNA, the CDR3 is TGTGCCAGCAGCTCCCGGTACACTGAAGCTTTCTTT. It translates to CASSSRYTEAFF.

This clone has only a few counts. The chain links TRBV9 to TRBJ2-1; D call uncertain. CDR3 size: 14 residues. Trimming removed 8 bases from V and 10 bases from J, with 22 bases in between. CDR1 and CDR2 from the germline V gene are SGDLS and YYNGEE. CDR3 region: CASGDGSALMEQFF. In DNA form, the CDR3 reads TGTGCCAGTGGCGACGGAAGCGCCCTTATGGAGCAGTTCTTC. The variable domain in full, with the rest retrieved from reference TRBV9 and TRBJ2-1, is DSGVTQTPKHLITATGQRVTLRCSPRSGDLSVYWYQQSLDQGLQFLIQYYNGEERAKGNILERFSAQQFPDLHSELNLSSLELGDSALYFCASGDGSALMEQFFGPGTRLTVL.